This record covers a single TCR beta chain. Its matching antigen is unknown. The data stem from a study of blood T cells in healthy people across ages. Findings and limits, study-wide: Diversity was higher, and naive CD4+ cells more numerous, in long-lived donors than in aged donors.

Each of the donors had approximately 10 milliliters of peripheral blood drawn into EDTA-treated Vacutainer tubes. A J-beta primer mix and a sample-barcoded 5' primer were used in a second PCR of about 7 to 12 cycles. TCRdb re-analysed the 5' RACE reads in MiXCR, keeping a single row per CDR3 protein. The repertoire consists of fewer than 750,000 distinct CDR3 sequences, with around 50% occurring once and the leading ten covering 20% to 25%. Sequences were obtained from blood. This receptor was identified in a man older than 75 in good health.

The CDR3 DNA reads TGTGCCAGCAGCCCCCTCCCTAGGGATACGCAGTATTTT. Protein product: CASSPLPRDTQYF. The gene calls are TRBV6-2 or TRBV6-3 and TRBJ2-3; no definite D call. The CDR3 extends over 13 amino acids. CDR1 is MNHEY, CDR2 SVGEGT, per germline. The V end was cut by 6 bases, the J end by 6 bases, with 13 bases between.